These T cell receptor beta chains were read from a single sample in a study of T-cell memory formation after mild COVID-19. TCRdb used MiXCR to reprocess the 5' RACE reads, holding one entry per CDR3 protein. Of fewer than 250,000 distinct CDR3 sequences listed, 15% to 20% are singletons. Input material: PBMCs or a T cell subset sorted from them (not recorded which). The source is an adult woman who had mild COVID-19 (a few samples of this study predate the infection). Cell type and time point are not known. CDR3s include the opening cysteine and the closing phenylalanine or tryptophan. A D gene is named only where the DNA matches it firmly. A row's size may be missing; if present it is once, few, many or a size class.

clone size,J gene,D gene,V gene,CDR3 DNA,CDR3 protein
NA,TRBJ1-2,NA,TRBV4-2,TGTGCCAGCAGCCAAGGCCCGGCCCGGGGCTACACCTTC,CASSQGPARGYTF
NA,TRBJ1-6,NA,TRBV6-5,TGTGCCAGCAGGGGGGGGCGGGGAAGAAATAATTCACCCCTCCACTTT,CASRGGRGRNNSPLHF
many,TRBJ1-6,NA,TRBV12-3/TRBV12-4,TGTGCCAGCAGTTTAGGGGGCAGTAATTCACCCCTCCACTTT,CASSLGGSNSPLHF
NA,TRBJ1-1,NA,TRBV7-9,TGTGCCAGCAGCTTAGCGCGCCTTGAAGCTTTCTTT,CASSLARLEAFF
few,TRBJ2-7,TRBD1,TRBV6-5,TGTGCCAGCAGGGACAGGGTATTTGGCGAGCAGTACTTC,CASRDRVFGEQYF
few,TRBJ2-3,TRBD1,TRBV20-1,TGCAGTGCTCCCGACAGGGGACTGGATACGCAGTATTTT,CSAPDRGLDTQYF
NA,TRBJ1-5,NA,TRBV7-3,TGTGCCAGCAGCTCATTTTGGAATAGCAATCAGCCCCAGCATTTT,CASSSFWNSNQPQHF
few,TRBJ2-5,TRBD1,TRBV4-3,TGCGCCAGCAGCCATGGCATGGGGACAGGACAAGAGACCCAGTACTTC,CASSHGMGTGQETQYF
few,TRBJ2-7,NA,TRBV30,TGTGCCTGGAGTGGTCCGACAGGGAGGGAGTCCGAGCAGTACTTC,CAWSGPTGRESEQYF
many,TRBJ2-3,NA,TRBV12-3/TRBV12-4,TGTGCCAGCAGTTTCGGGACTAGCACAGATACGCAGTATTTT,CASSFGTSTDTQYF
NA,TRBJ2-1,NA,TRBV3-1,TGTGCCAGCAGCCTTCAACGGCAAGGAGGTCCCTACAATGAGCAGTTCTTC,CASSLQRQGGPYNEQFF
NA,TRBJ2-5,TRBD2,TRBV5-1,TGCGCCAGCAGTCTGGTCTTGACGGGAGGTATCCAAGAGACCCAGTACTTC,CASSLVLTGGIQETQYF
NA,TRBJ1-1,NA,TRBV19,TGTGCCAGTAGACCCCGGCGGGACCTCAAAGCTTTCTTT,CASRPRRDLKAFF